These T cell receptor beta chains were read from a single sample in a study of OX40 agonist ivuxolimab in advanced cancers. Here immunoSEQ multiplex PCR was the method, and the copy in TCRdb shows in-frame clones only, minus some. The profile shows about 59,000 clones, 85% to 90% of them singletons. Sequences were derived from CD4+ or CD8+ T cells sorted from blood, sampled in a trial of the OX40 agonist ivuxolimab. The receptor set was obtained from an adult with an advanced solid tumor such as melanoma, head and neck, liver or kidney cancer. CDR3s include the opening cysteine and the closing phenylalanine or tryptophan. A D gene is named only where the DNA matches it firmly. Not every row has a clone size; where given, it reads once, few, many or a size class.

cdr3_aa: CASSLDQGGTSSYNEQFF; clone_size: -; d_call: -; v_call: TRBV11-3; j_call: TRBJ2-1
cdr3_aa: CASSSGESAQHF; clone_size: few; d_call: -; v_call: TRBV28; j_call: TRBJ1-5
cdr3_aa: CASSTTGTELYGYTF; clone_size: few; d_call: TRBD1; v_call: TRBV19; j_call: TRBJ1-2
cdr3_aa: CASSNGETHQETQYF; clone_size: -; d_call: -; v_call: TRBV21-1; j_call: TRBJ2-5
cdr3_aa: CSVGRTGESDTQYF; clone_size: -; d_call: TRBD1; v_call: TRBV29-1; j_call: TRBJ2-3
cdr3_aa: CASNLVEGVGSYEQYF; clone_size: -; d_call: -; v_call: TRBV2; j_call: TRBJ2-7
cdr3_aa: CASSLGYGVYEQYF; clone_size: -; d_call: -; v_call: TRBV5-1; j_call: TRBJ2-7
cdr3_aa: CASSELPRDRATEAFF; clone_size: -; d_call: TRBD1; v_call: TRBV25-1; j_call: TRBJ1-1
cdr3_aa: CASSSGLAGVF; clone_size: once; d_call: TRBD2; v_call: TRBV5-4; j_call: TRBJ2-1
cdr3_aa: CASSPPLPSGNPGGYTF; clone_size: -; d_call: -; v_call: TRBV18; j_call: TRBJ1-2
cdr3_aa: CASSPTGFYGYTF; clone_size: -; d_call: -; v_call: TRBV28; j_call: TRBJ1-2
cdr3_aa: CASSLIGQGWPEAFF; clone_size: -; d_call: TRBD1; v_call: TRBV7-9; j_call: TRBJ1-1
cdr3_aa: CASSILGRQGAYNEQFF; clone_size: -; d_call: TRBD1; v_call: TRBV19; j_call: TRBJ2-1
cdr3_aa: CASSKVTGSGEKLFF; clone_size: -; d_call: -; v_call: TRBV21-1; j_call: TRBJ1-4
cdr3_aa: CASSLGGAGNQPQHF; clone_size: -; d_call: -; v_call: TRBV7-9; j_call: TRBJ1-5
cdr3_aa: CASSRRGTLVNTDTQYF; clone_size: -; d_call: -; v_call: TRBV14; j_call: TRBJ2-3
cdr3_aa: CASSLARRQPQHF; clone_size: -; d_call: -; v_call: TRBV7-2; j_call: TRBJ1-5